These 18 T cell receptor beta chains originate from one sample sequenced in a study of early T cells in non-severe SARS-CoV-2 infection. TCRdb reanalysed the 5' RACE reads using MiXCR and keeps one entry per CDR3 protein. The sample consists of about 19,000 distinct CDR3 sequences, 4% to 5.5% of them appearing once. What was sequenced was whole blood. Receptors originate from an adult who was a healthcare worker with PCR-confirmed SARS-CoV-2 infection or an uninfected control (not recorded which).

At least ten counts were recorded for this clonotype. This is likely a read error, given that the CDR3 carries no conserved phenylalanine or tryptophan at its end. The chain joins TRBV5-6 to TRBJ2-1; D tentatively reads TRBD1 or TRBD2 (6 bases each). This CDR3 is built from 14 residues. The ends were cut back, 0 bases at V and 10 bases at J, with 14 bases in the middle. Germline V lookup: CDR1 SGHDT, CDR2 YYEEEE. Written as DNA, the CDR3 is TGTGCCAGCAGCTTGGAAGGGGGGATTACAGAGCAGTTCGTC. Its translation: CASSLEGGITEQFV.

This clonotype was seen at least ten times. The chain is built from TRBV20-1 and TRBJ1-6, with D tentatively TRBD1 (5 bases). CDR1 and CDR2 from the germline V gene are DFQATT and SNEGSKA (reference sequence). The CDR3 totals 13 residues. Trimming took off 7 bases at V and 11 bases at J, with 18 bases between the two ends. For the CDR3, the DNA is TGCAGTGTCAAGGGGATGGAGCGGACACCCCTCCACTTT. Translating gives CSVKGMERTPLHF.

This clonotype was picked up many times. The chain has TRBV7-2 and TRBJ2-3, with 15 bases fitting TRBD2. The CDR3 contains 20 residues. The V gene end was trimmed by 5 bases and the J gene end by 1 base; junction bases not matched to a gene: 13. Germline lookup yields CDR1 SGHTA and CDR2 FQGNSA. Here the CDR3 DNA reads TGTGCCAGCAGCCCCTCCTTAGGACTAGCGGGGGGGCCGGGCACAGATACGCAGTATTTT. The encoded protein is CASSPSLGLAGGPGTDTQYF.

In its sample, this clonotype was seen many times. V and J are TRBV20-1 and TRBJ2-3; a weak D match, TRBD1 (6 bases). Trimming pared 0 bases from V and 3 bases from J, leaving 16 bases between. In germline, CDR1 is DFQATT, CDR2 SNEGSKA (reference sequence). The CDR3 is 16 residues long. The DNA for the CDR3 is TGCAGTGCTAGAGATTCAGGGGTAGGGTCGACAGATACGCAGTATTTT. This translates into CSARDSGVGSTDTQYF.

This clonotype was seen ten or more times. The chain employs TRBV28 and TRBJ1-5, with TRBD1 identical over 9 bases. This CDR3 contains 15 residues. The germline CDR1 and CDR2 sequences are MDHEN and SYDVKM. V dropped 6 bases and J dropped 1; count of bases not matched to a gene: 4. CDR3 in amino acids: CASRPDRGSNQPQHF. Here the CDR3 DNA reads TGTGCCAGCAGGCCCGACAGGGGGAGCAATCAGCCCCAGCATTTT. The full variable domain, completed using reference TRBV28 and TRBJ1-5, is DVKVTQSSRYLVKRTGEKVFLECVQDMDHENMFWYRQDPGLGLRLIYFSYDVKMKEKGDIPEGYSVSREKKERFSLILESASTNQTSMYLCASRPDRGSNQPQHFGDGTRLSIL.

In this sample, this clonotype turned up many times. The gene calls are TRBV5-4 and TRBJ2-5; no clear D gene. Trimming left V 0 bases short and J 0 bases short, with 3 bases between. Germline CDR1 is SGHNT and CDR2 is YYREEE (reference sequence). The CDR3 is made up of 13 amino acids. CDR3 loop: CASSLEHQETQYF. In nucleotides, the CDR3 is TGTGCCAGCAGCTTGGAGCACCAAGAGACCCAGTACTTC.

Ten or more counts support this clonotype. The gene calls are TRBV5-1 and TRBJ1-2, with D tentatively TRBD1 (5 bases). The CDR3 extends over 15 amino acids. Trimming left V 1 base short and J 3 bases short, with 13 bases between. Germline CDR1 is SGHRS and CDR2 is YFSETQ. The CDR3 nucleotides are TGCGCCAGCAGCTTGCAACTGGGGGGGTACTATGGCTACACCTTC. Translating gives CASSLQLGGYYGYTF.

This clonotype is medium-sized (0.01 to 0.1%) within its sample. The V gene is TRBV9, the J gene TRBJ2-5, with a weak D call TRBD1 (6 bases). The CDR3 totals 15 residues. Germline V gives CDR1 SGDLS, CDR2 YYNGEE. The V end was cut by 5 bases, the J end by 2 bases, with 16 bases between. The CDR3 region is CASSAQGLRQETQYF. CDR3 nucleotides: TGTGCCAGCAGTGCTCAGGGGTTGCGTCAAGAGACCCAGTACTTC.

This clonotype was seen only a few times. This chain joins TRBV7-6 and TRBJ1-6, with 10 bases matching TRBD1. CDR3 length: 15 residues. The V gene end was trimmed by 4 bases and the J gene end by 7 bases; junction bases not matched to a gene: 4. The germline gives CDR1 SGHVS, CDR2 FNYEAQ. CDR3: CASSSGQGENSPLHF. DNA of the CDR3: TGTGCCAGCAGCTCCGGACAGGGGGAGAATTCACCCCTCCACTTT.

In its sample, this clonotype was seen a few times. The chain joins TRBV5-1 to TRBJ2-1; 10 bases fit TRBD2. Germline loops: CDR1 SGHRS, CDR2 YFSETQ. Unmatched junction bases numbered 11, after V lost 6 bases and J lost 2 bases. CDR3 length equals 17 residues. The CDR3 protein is CASNLAGGRSPYNEQFF. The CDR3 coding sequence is TGCGCCAGCAACTTAGCGGGGGGCCGGTCCCCCTACAATGAGCAGTTCTTC.

The CDR3, as DNA: TGTGCCAGCAGCGAGGCGGAGCCCCCATACGAGCAGTACTTC. It encodes CASSEAEPPYEQYF. The chain employs TRBV6-2 or TRBV6-3 and TRBJ2-7; D not resolved. V lost 6 bases and J lost 4, with 16 bases in between. Germline V lookup: CDR1 MNHEY, CDR2 SVGEGT. The CDR3 runs to 14 residues.

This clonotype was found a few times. As DNA, the CDR3 is TGCGCCAGCAGCCAAGACGGGGCGGGGGGCCAGGTAGATACGCAGTATTTT. This gives the protein CASSQDGAGGQVDTQYF. The V and J genes are TRBV4-1 and TRBJ2-3; TRBD2 agrees at 8 bases. The V segment lost 0 bases and the J segment 5 bases; nucleotides outside the gene matches: 10. This CDR3 region has 17 residues. CDR1 and CDR2 from the germline V gene are MGHRA and YSYEKL.

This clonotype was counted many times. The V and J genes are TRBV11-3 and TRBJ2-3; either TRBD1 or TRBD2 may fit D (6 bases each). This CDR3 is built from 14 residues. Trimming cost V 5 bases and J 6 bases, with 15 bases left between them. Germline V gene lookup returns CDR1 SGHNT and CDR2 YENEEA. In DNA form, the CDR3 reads TGTGCCAGCAGCGCGAGCTTAGGGGGGGATACGCAGTATTTT. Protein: CASSASLGGDTQYF. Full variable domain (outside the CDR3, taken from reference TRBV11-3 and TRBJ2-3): EAGVVQSPRYKIIEKKQPVAFWCNPISGHNTLYWYLQNLGQGPELLIRYENEEAVDDSQLPKDRFSAERLKGVDSTLKIQPAELGDSAVYLCASSASLGGDTQYFGPGTRLTVL.

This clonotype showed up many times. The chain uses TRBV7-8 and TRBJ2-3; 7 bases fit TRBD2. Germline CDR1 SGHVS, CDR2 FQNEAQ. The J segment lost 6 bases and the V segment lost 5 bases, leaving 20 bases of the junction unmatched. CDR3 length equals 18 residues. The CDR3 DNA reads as TGTGCCAGCAGCCCCAGCTCCGCTAGCGGCCCTTTGCGGGATACGCAGTATTTT. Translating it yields CASSPSSASGPLRDTQYF.

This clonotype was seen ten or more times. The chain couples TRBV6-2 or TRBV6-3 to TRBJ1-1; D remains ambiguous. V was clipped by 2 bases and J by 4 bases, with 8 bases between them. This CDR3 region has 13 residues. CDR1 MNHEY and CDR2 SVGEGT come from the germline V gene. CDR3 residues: CASSYLVTTEAFF. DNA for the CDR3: TGTGCCAGCAGTTACCTTGTGACCACTGAAGCTTTCTTT.

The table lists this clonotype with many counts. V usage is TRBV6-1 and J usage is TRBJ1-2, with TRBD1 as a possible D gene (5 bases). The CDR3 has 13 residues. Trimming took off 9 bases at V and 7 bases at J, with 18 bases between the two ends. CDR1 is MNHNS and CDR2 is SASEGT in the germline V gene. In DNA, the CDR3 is TGTGCCAGTAGGGACCGAATCGGACCTGGCTACACCTTC. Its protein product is CASRDRIGPGYTF.

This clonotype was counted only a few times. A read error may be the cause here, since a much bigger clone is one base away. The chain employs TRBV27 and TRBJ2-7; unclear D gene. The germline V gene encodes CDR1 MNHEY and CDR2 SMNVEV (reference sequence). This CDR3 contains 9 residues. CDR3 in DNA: TGTGCCAACAAGGTACAGCCTTCTTTC. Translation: CANKVQPSF.

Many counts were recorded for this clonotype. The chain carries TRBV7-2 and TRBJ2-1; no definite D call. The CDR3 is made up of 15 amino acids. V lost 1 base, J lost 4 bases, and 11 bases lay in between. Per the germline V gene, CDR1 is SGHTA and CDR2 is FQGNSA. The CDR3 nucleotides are TGTGCCAGCAGCTTAGTAGTCCCCTGGTACAATGAGCAGTTCTTC. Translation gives CASSLVVPWYNEQFF.